Below, 24 T cell receptor beta chains from the same sample are listed, as sequenced in a study of blood T cell repertoires in COVID-19. The data were produced by immunoSEQ multiplex PCR, yet TCRdb's version contains in-frame clones alone and is incomplete. The table lists around 62,000 clones, 70% to 90% of them singletons, with 1.2% in the top ten. Sequencing was performed on peripheral blood. The receptor source for this set is a woman between 55 and 75 years old with acute or convalescent COVID-19.

The CDR3 is CASKRGSSYNSPLHF. As DNA, the CDR3 is TGTGCCAGCAAGAGAGGGAGCTCCTATAATTCACCCCTCCACTTT. The chain employs TRBV6-5 and TRBJ1-6; D is unclear. CDR3 length equals 15 residues. The V end was cut by 7 bases, the J end by 0 bases, with 10 bases between. Germline lookup yields CDR1 MNHEY and CDR2 SVGAGI.

This clone was recorded a few times. Germline is not matched at one junction end, which may reflect a read error. J is TRBJ2-1 and V is TRBV19, with TRBD2 as a possible D gene (5 bases). This CDR3 has 14 residues. Germline lookup yields CDR1 LNHDA and CDR2 SQIVND (reference sequence). For the CDR3, the DNA is TGTGCCAGTAGCGCTATGGACTCCGACAATGAGCAGTTCTTC. Translating gives CASSAMDSDNEQFF.

This sequence joins TRBV28 and TRBJ2-5; tentatively, D is TRBD2 (7 bases). The CDR3 runs to 17 residues. V was cut by 6 bases and J by 1 base, with 21 bases left in between. Germline V gene data show CDR1 as MDHEN and CDR2 as SYDVKM. DNA of the CDR3: TGTGCCAGCAGCCCCCCCCTGGGCGGGGGCCCCCAAGAGACCCAGTACTTC. Translated: CASSPPLGGGPQETQYF. Together with reference TRBV28 and TRBJ2-5, the CDR3 gives the full variable domain: DVKVTQSSRYLVKRTGEKVFLECVQDMDHENMFWYRQDPGLGLRLIYFSYDVKMKEKGDIPEGYSVSREKKERFSLILESASTNQTSMYLCASSPPLGGGPQETQYFGPGTRLLVL.

The CDR3 protein is CASSFLPGGGRGYNEQFF. The CDR3 nucleotides read TGCGCCAGCAGCTTCTTACCCGGGGGGGGGCGAGGTTACAATGAGCAGTTCTTC. The genes are TRBV5-1 and TRBJ2-1, with TRBD2 matching over 8 bases. V shed 2 bases, J shed 4 bases, and the junction held 14 bases outside the gene matches. CDR3 length: 18 residues. From germline, CDR1 is SGHRS and CDR2 YFSETQ.

The genes are TRBV27 and TRBJ1-2; TRBD1 aligns across 10 bases. V gave up 5 bases and J gave up 6 bases; unmatched junction bases: 9. The CDR3 is 15 amino acids. Per germline, CDR1 MNHEY and CDR2 SMNVEV (reference sequence). The CDR3 reads CASSLTTGGGNGYTF. CDR3 nucleotides: TGTGCCAGCAGTCTCACGACAGGGGGCGGTAATGGCTACACCTTC.

The V gene is TRBV12-3 or TRBV12-4, the J gene TRBJ1-5, with D tentatively TRBD1 (5 bases). Trimming took off 8 bases at V and 6 bases at J, with 14 bases between the two ends. There are 13 residues in the CDR3. The CDR3 protein is CASVGGVSQPQHF. CDR3 coding DNA: TGTGCCAGCGTGGGGGGGGTCAGTCAGCCCCAGCATTTT.

V is TRBV7-9 and J is TRBJ2-1, with D maybe TRBD1 (6 bases). CDR1 SEHNR and CDR2 FQNEAQ come from the germline V gene (reference sequence). This CDR3 is 14 amino acids long. V was clipped by 5 bases and J by 6 bases, with 14 bases between them. The CDR3 loop reads CASSAPGQPNEQFF. The DNA for the CDR3 is TGTGCCAGCAGCGCACCCGGACAGCCCAATGAGCAGTTCTTC.

This chain uses TRBV2 with TRBJ1-4, with a possible D match to TRBD1 (5 bases). V lost 4 bases, J lost 8 bases, and 11 bases lay in between. Germline values: CDR1 SNHLY, CDR2 FYNNEI. This CDR3 is 13 amino acids long. This CDR3 reads CASSAGGREKLFF. The CDR3 DNA is TGTGCCAGCAGTGCTGGGGGGAGGGAAAAACTGTTTTTT.

The rearrangement joins TRBV30 to TRBJ2-1; TRBD2 matches 12 bases. The V gene end was trimmed by 7 bases and the J gene end by 3 bases; junction bases not matched to a gene: 7. This CDR3 is 15 amino acids long. Per germline, CDR1 GTSNPN and CDR2 SVGIG (reference sequence). The CDR3 reads CAFTSGRTLYNEQFF. The CDR3 nucleotides read TGTGCCTTTACTAGCGGGAGGACCCTCTACAATGAGCAGTTCTTC.

The rearrangement uses TRBV13 and TRBJ1-1, with D possibly TRBD1 on 5 matching bases. V was cut by 3 bases and J by 1 base, with 15 bases left in between. CDR3 size: 16 residues. Germline V CDR1 and CDR2: PRHDT, FYEKMQ (reference sequence). CDR3 sequence: CASSFQRLQGNTEAFF. Here the CDR3 DNA reads TGTGCCAGCAGCTTTCAACGCCTCCAGGGGAACACTGAAGCTTTCTTT.

This clone was detected a few times. CDR3 protein: CASSIDAGVDYGYTF. The CDR3 DNA sequence: TGTGCCAGTAGTATAGATGCAGGGGTCGACTATGGCTACACCTTC. V gene TRBV19 combines with J gene TRBJ1-2; D perhaps matches TRBD1 (6 bases). The V and J ends lost 0 bases and 3 bases respectively, with 11 bases between them. The CDR3 totals 15 residues. Germline-derived CDR1 and CDR2 are LNHDA and SQIVND (reference sequence).

The chain combines TRBV9 with TRBJ1-6, with 7 nucleotides matching TRBD1. The CDR3 length is 14 residues. Losses at the gene ends were 4 bases for V and 6 bases for J; bases not matched to a gene: 4. Germline lookup yields CDR1 SGDLS and CDR2 YYNGEE. The CDR3 loop is CASSLTGINSPLHF. The CDR3 coding sequence is TGTGCCAGCAGCCTGACAGGGATTAATTCACCCCTCCACTTT. The whole variable domain, filled in from reference TRBV9 and TRBJ1-6, reads DSGVTQTPKHLITATGQRVTLRCSPRSGDLSVYWYQQSLDQGLQFLIQYYNGEERAKGNILERFSAQQFPDLHSELNLSSLELGDSALYFCASSLTGINSPLHFGNGTRLTVT.

The gene calls are TRBV29-1 and TRBJ1-2; 7 nucleotides agree with TRBD1. The CDR3 is 15 amino acids. Per the germline V gene, CDR1 is SQVTM and CDR2 is ANQGSEA. The V segment lost 8 bases and the J segment 5 bases; nucleotides outside the gene matches: 17. The CDR3 here is CSIRQGTPLGYGYTF. DNA for the CDR3: TGCAGCATCAGACAGGGCACTCCCTTGGGGTATGGCTACACCTTC. The whole variable domain, remainder taken from reference TRBV29-1 and TRBJ1-2, is SAVISQKPSRDICQRGTSLTIQCQVDSQVTMMFWYRQQPGQSLTLIATANQGSEATYESGFVIDKFPISRPNLTFSTLTVSNMSPEDSSIYLCSIRQGTPLGYGYTFGSGTRLTVV.

The rearrangement links TRBV4-1 to TRBJ1-1; D is unresolved. This CDR3 contains 15 residues. Trimming stripped 0 bases from V and 5 bases from J, with 13 bases between. In germline, CDR1 is MGHRA, CDR2 YSYEKL. CDR3 amino acids: CASSQEQRVLTEAFF. As DNA, the CDR3 is TGCGCCAGCAGCCAAGAGCAGCGGGTTTTAACTGAAGCTTTCTTT.

V is TRBV3-1 (or the pseudogene TRBV3-2) and J is TRBJ1-1; no clear D gene. This CDR3 contains 14 residues. Germline lookup yields CDR1 LGHDT and CDR2 YNNKEL (reference sequence). Trimming pared 4 bases from V and 5 bases from J, leaving 14 bases between. CDR3 sequence reads: CASSLSSGKTEAFF. For the CDR3, the DNA is TGTGCCAGCAGCCTTTCGTCGGGGAAGACTGAAGCTTTCTTT.

J is TRBJ1-2 and V is TRBV5-1, with D maybe TRBD1 (6 bases). V gave up 2 bases and J gave up 3 bases, with 8 bases separating them. This CDR3 is built from 13 residues. Germline V gene sequence: CDR1 SGHRS, CDR2 YFSETQ. CDR3 amino acids: CASSFKGDYGYTF. The CDR3 DNA reads TGCGCCAGCAGCTTTAAGGGGGACTATGGCTACACCTTC. The entire variable domain, with the rest obtained from reference TRBV5-1 and TRBJ1-2, is as follows: KAGVTQTPRYLIKTRGQQVTLSCSPISGHRSVSWYQQTPGQGLQFLFEYFSETQRNKGNFPGRFSGRQFSNSRSEMNVSTLELGDSALYLCASSFKGDYGYTFGSGTRLTVV.

The chain uses TRBV11-2 and TRBJ1-4; maybe TRBD1 (6 bases). Germline lookup yields CDR1 SGHAT and CDR2 FQNNGV. The CDR3 consists of 14 residues. Between the trimmed V and J ends, which lost 2 bases and 7 bases, there was a span of 11 bases. The CDR3 reads CASSLMAGAEKLFF. In DNA form, the CDR3 reads TGTGCCAGCAGCTTAATGGCAGGGGCTGAAAAACTGTTTTTT.

The chain is built from TRBV12-5 and TRBJ2-2, with D possibly matching TRBD1 (5 bases). Germline V CDR1 and CDR2: LGHNT, FRNRAP. V lost 1 base and J lost 6, with 9 bases in between. The CDR3 is 14 amino acids. CDR3 residues: CASGLGQSSGELFF. The CDR3 DNA reads as TGTGCTAGTGGTTTGGGACAGTCATCCGGGGAGCTGTTTTTT.

The CDR3 nucleotides read TGCGCCAGCAGCACCGACAGGCCCGCGAACACCGGGGAGCTGTTTTTT. Protein sequence: CASSTDRPANTGELFF. V and J are TRBV5-1 and TRBJ2-2, with D possibly being TRBD1 (6 bases). Trimming cost V 4 bases and J 0 bases, with 13 bases left between them. The CDR3 sequence is 16 residues long. Germline loops: CDR1 SGHRS, CDR2 YFSETQ. Variable domain in full (rest from reference TRBV5-1 and TRBJ2-2): KAGVTQTPRYLIKTRGQQVTLSCSPISGHRSVSWYQQTPGQGLQFLFEYFSETQRNKGNFPGRFSGRQFSNSRSEMNVSTLELGDSALYLCASSTDRPANTGELFFGEGSRLTVL.

This chain links TRBV5-4 with TRBJ1-2; 10 bases are shared with TRBD1. CDR1 is SGHNT and CDR2 is YYREEE in the germline V gene (reference sequence). The trim removed 1 base at V and 5 bases at J, leaving 8 bases unmatched. CDR3 length: 16 residues. In DNA form, the CDR3 reads TGTGCCAGCAGCTTGAAGGACAGGGGGGACTGGTATGGCTACACCTTC. It codes for CASSLKDRGDWYGYTF.

The V and J genes are TRBV7-9 and TRBJ2-2; TRBD2 might be the D (6 bases). This CDR3 has 17 amino acids. CDR1 is SEHNR, CDR2 FQNEAQ, per germline (reference sequence). Trimming took 5 bases from V and 4 from J, leaving 20 bases between them. The CDR3, as DNA: TGTGCCAGCAGCCCACGGGGCGGGACGGGGAGCACCGGGGAGCTGTTTTTT. Protein sequence: CASSPRGGTGSTGELFF.

This rearrangement joins TRBV28 to TRBJ1-2, with TRBD1 identical over 10 bases. The CDR3 covers 14 residues. V lost 9 bases, J lost 2 bases, and 6 bases stayed unmatched. In germline, CDR1 is MDHEN, CDR2 SYDVKM. CDR3 sequence reads: CASGQGGSNYGYTF. The CDR3 nucleotides are TGTGCCAGTGGACAGGGGGGTTCGAACTATGGCTACACCTTC.

V is TRBV5-5 and J is TRBJ1-6; 9 positions agree with TRBD1. The CDR3 totals 17 residues. The germline gives CDR1 SGHKS, CDR2 YYEKEE (reference sequence). Trimming cost V 4 bases and J 3 bases; bases outside gene matches: 8. The CDR3 here is CASSLSTGGLYNSPLHF. DNA of the CDR3: TGTGCCAGCAGCCTCTCGACAGGGGGACTCTATAATTCACCCCTCCACTTT.

The genes are TRBV5-1 and TRBJ2-5; 11 bases line up with TRBD2. In germline, CDR1 is SGHRS, CDR2 YFSETQ. The CDR3 contains 14 residues. V trimming: 4 bases; J trimming: 5 bases; junction bases outside the gene matches: 4. In DNA, the CDR3 is TGCGCCAGCAGCCCCAGACTAGCGGGGGAGACCCAGTACTTC. It is translated as CASSPRLAGETQYF.